The 27 T cell receptor beta chains below all came from one sample that was sequenced in a study of T cells in Graves' hyperthyroidism and ophthalmopathy. RNA transcripts gave rise to amplified TCR beta CDR3 regions. The TCR CDR3 first-round RT-PCR relied on the HTBI primer set. TCRdb independently ran MiXCR on the multiplex PCR reads; one entry per CDR3 protein. Of some 300,000 distinct CDR3 sequences listed, about an eighth are singletons. The sequenced material came from blood. Every receptor here comes from a woman aged 25 to 45 with Graves' hyperthyroidism that later progressed to Graves' ophthalmopathy.

This clonotype showed up many times. CDR3 bases: TGCGCCAGCAGCCAAGTTTCTACGGGAGAGAACACCGGGGAGCTGTTTTTT. Translating gives CASSQVSTGENTGELFF. The V and J genes are TRBV4-3 and TRBJ2-2, with D possibly TRBD2 on 6 matching bases. Trimming pared 1 base from V and 1 base from J, leaving 13 bases between. The CDR3 has 17 amino acids. Germline V gene sequence: CDR1 LGHNA, CDR2 YSLEER.

This clonotype was detected many times. For the CDR3, the DNA is TGTGCCAGCAGTTGGAGGGAGGGCAATGAGCAGTTCTTC. Residues: CASSWREGNEQFF. This rearrangement joins TRBV27 to TRBJ2-1; 7 bases agree with TRBD2. After removal of 4 bases from V and 6 bases from J, the junction contained 3 bases not matched to a gene. The CDR3 totals 13 residues. Germline-derived CDR1 and CDR2 are MNHEY and SMNVEV (reference sequence).

Ten or more counts support this clonotype. The J gene is TRBJ1-1, the V gene TRBV7-3, with D unclear. Germline values: CDR1 SGHTA, CDR2 FQGTGA. The CDR3 loop spans 14 amino acids. The V and J ends lost 2 bases and 0 bases respectively, with 7 bases between them. The CDR3, as DNA: TGTGCCAGCAGCTTAGACACAGTGAACACTGAAGCTTTCTTT. Its translation: CASSLDTVNTEAFF.

This clonotype was found many times. The V and J genes are TRBV20-1 and TRBJ2-7; D unclear. Germline V gene lookup returns CDR1 DFQATT and CDR2 SNEGSKA (reference sequence). The CDR3 extends over 14 amino acids. The ends were cut back, 3 bases at V and 0 bases at J, with 12 bases in the middle. CDR3 nucleotide sequence: TGCAGTGCTAGTTCTGGCGGAAGCTCCTACGAGCAGTACTTC. Residues: CSASSGGSSYEQYF.

This clonotype was counted a few times. This chain joins TRBV6-1 and TRBJ1-6; D gene ambiguous. Trimming stripped 7 bases from V and 8 bases from J, with 9 bases between. This CDR3 is 12 amino acids long. Germline CDR1 MNHNS, CDR2 SASEGT. The CDR3 region has the DNA TGTGCCAGCACCCCGAGGGATTCACCCCTCCACTTT. Its translation is CASTPRDSPLHF.

V and J are TRBV29-1 and TRBJ2-7, with D tentatively TRBD1 (7 bases). Germline loops: CDR1 SQVTM, CDR2 ANQGSEA. V lost 6 bases to trimming and J lost 2 bases, with 17 bases between them. The CDR3 loop spans 14 amino acids. The CDR3 spells CSVGGGQGPYEQYF. The CDR3 coding sequence is TGCAGCGTCGGAGGGGGCCAGGGACCCTACGAGCAGTACTTC.

This chain connects TRBV7-9 to TRBJ1-1; TRBD1 is a possible D gene (6 bases). V was clipped by 5 bases and J by 7 bases, with 11 bases between them. Germline V gene data show CDR1 as SEHNR and CDR2 as FQNEAQ (reference sequence). The CDR3 consists of 12 residues. The CDR3: CASSQGGGEAFF. Written as DNA, the CDR3 is TGTGCCAGCAGCCAAGGGGGGGGTGAAGCTTTCTTT.

This clonotype was detected ten times or more. This chain joins TRBV6-5 and TRBJ2-6, with D unclear. The CDR3 consists of 16 residues. V lost 0 bases, J lost 2 bases, and 8 bases lay in between. CDR1 and CDR2 from the germline V gene are MNHEY and SVGAGI. CDR3: CASSYSTSAGANVLTF. The DNA for the CDR3 is TGTGCCAGCAGTTACTCGACGTCCGCTGGGGCCAACGTCCTGACTTTC.

Many counts were recorded for this clonotype. The chain carries TRBV2 and TRBJ2-3; 9 bases are shared with TRBD1. The J segment lost 6 bases and the V segment lost 6 bases, leaving 4 bases of the junction unmatched. Germline values: CDR1 SNHLY, CDR2 FYNNEI. This CDR3 has 13 residues. The chain's CDR3 is CASRGTGRDTQYF. The CDR3 coding sequence is TGTGCCAGCAGGGGGACAGGGAGGGATACGCAGTATTTT.

Turning to this clonotype: A much larger clone lies one base from this, so it may be a read error. This chain connects TRBV7-9 to TRBJ2-1; D is undetermined. CDR3 length: 12 amino acids. Germline CDR1 reads SEHNR; CDR2 reads FQNEAQ (reference sequence). CDR3 amino acids: CASGLEPNEQFF. The CDR3 DNA reads as TGTGCCAGCGGCTTAGAGCCGAATGAGCAGTTCTTC.

This chain joins TRBV30 and TRBJ1-5; D gene unclear. The length of the CDR3 is 13 residues. V was cut by 0 bases and J by 4 bases, with 7 bases left in between. Germline-derived CDR1 and CDR2 are GTSNPN and SVGIG (reference sequence). This chain's CDR3 is CAWSVSGNQPQHF. The CDR3 DNA reads TGTGCCTGGAGTGTATCGGGGAATCAGCCCCAGCATTTT.

This clonotype was observed a handful of times. The CDR3 reads CASSLNRARAEAFF. The CDR3 bases are TGTGCCAGCAGCTTGAACAGGGCTCGGGCTGAAGCTTTCTTT. This chain uses TRBV5-6 with TRBJ1-1; possibly TRBD1 for D (6 bases). The ends were cut back, 1 base at V and 6 bases at J, with 13 bases in the middle. CDR3 length equals 14 residues. Germline-derived CDR1 and CDR2 are SGHDT and YYEEEE.

CDR3 loop: CASKAENTGELFF. The CDR3 bases are TGTGCCAGCAAGGCAGAGAACACCGGGGAGCTGTTTTTT. The chain has TRBV6-1 and TRBJ2-2; D not certain. V gave up 7 bases and J gave up 1 base, with 7 bases separating them. This CDR3 region has 13 residues. Germline V gene data show CDR1 as MNHNS and CDR2 as SASEGT.

This clonotype was counted between two and nine times. The chain recombines TRBV20-1 with TRBJ2-1; TRBD2 matches at 9 bases. The trim removed 5 bases at V and 4 bases at J, leaving 6 bases unmatched. The CDR3 extends over 14 amino acids. CDR1 and CDR2 (germline): DFQATT, SNEGSKA (reference sequence). CDR3 DNA sequence: TGCAGTGCTGGAAAGCTAGCGGGGTACAATGAGCAGTTCTTC. Encoded protein: CSAGKLAGYNEQFF.

Concerning this clonotype itself: A much larger clone differs by one base, so this may be a read error. The V call is TRBV10-2, the J call TRBJ2-3; 9 nucleotides agree with TRBD1. The CDR3 has 14 residues. Germline V CDR1 and CDR2: WSHSY, SAAADI. CDR3: CASKTGTGTDAQYF. CDR3 bases: TGCGCCAGCAAAACCGGGACAGGGACAGATGCGCAGTATTTT.

This clonotype occurred many times. The chain combines TRBV30 with TRBJ1-1, with 7 bases fitting TRBD1. V dropped 8 bases and J dropped 3; count of bases not matched to a gene: 9. CDR3 size: 13 residues. Germline V gene sequence: CDR1 GTSNPN, CDR2 SVGIG (reference sequence). The CDR3 sequence: CAGATGVDTEAFF. The CDR3 DNA is TGTGCCGGAGCTACAGGGGTCGACACTGAAGCTTTCTTT.

This clonotype was recorded at least ten times. V is TRBV28 and J is TRBJ1-2; D not resolved. The CDR3 sequence is 18 residues long. The V gene lost 8 bases and the J gene lost 0 bases, with 25 bases spanning the gap. In germline, CDR1 is MDHEN, CDR2 SYDVKM. The CDR3 loop reads CASREGPLYSQANYGYTF. In DNA form, the CDR3 reads TGTGCCAGCCGCGAAGGGCCCCTTTACTCTCAAGCTAACTATGGCTACACCTTC.

This clonotype appeared many times. The chain carries TRBV20-1 and TRBJ2-7, with D tentatively TRBD2 (6 bases). Germline V gives CDR1 DFQATT, CDR2 SNEGSKA (reference sequence). Trimming stripped 0 bases from V and 4 bases from J, with 10 bases between. CDR3 size: 13 residues. The CDR3, as DNA: TGCAGTGCTAGAGATTTCCGGGGGTACGAGCAGTACTTC. Encoded protein: CSARDFRGYEQYF.

This clonotype has a count of ten or more. CDR3 in amino acids: CASSPFTLGSYEQYF. The CDR3 DNA follows: TGTGCCAGCAGTCCTTTCACGCTCGGGTCCTACGAGCAGTACTTC. The chain couples TRBV6-2 or TRBV6-3 to TRBJ2-7; no clear D gene. Germline values: CDR1 MNHEY, CDR2 SVGEGT. Trimming removed 5 bases at V and 1 base at J, with 15 bases between. This CDR3 has 15 residues.

This clonotype was counted many times. V is TRBV27 and J is TRBJ2-1, with D unclear. The CDR3 extends over 16 amino acids. Germline CDR1 MNHEY, CDR2 SMNVEV (reference sequence). V was clipped by 4 bases and J by 2 bases, with 15 bases between them. The CDR3 loop reads CASSSSVRTAYNEQFF. CDR3 coding DNA: TGTGCCAGCAGTTCCTCAGTGCGGACCGCCTACAATGAGCAGTTCTTC.

In this sample, this clonotype turned up many times. The chain links TRBV28 to TRBJ2-1; D remains unclear. Germline V gene data show CDR1 as MDHEN and CDR2 as SYDVKM. The CDR3 is made up of 12 amino acids. Trimming removed 8 bases from V and 1 base from J, with 6 bases in between. The CDR3 is CASSGSYNEQFF. CDR3 in DNA: TGTGCCAGCTCCGGGTCCTACAATGAGCAGTTCTTC.

The chain recombines TRBV19 with TRBJ2-3, with 10 nucleotides matching TRBD2. This CDR3 is built from 17 residues. CDR1 is LNHDA, CDR2 SQIVND, per germline (reference sequence). V lost 4 bases to trimming and J lost 1 base; unmatched junction nucleotides: 8. As DNA, the CDR3 is TGTGCCAGTAGTACCCTAGCGGGAGCCCCCCGCACAGATACGCAGTATTTT. Its protein is CASSTLAGAPRTDTQYF.

This clonotype has more than one count but fewer than ten. V is TRBV12-3 or TRBV12-4 and J is TRBJ2-1, with a tentative D call TRBD2 (5 bases). CDR3 size: 14 residues. The V and J ends lost 3 bases and 4 bases respectively, with 10 bases between them. CDR3 bases: TGTGCCAGCAGTTTTCTGGAGGTTTACAATGAGCAGTTCTTC. It translates to CASSFLEVYNEQFF.

The chain is built from TRBV19 and TRBJ2-7; perhaps TRBD2 as D (6 bases). In germline, CDR1 is LNHDA, CDR2 SQIVND (reference sequence). CDR3 size: 16 residues. Trimming stripped 5 bases from V and 4 bases from J, with 21 bases between. Here the CDR3 DNA reads TGTGCCAGTAGTTTTAATCCGGGAGTAAGTACTTACGAGCAGTACTTC. It encodes CASSFNPGVSTYEQYF.

V and J are TRBV5-1 and TRBJ2-1; D perhaps matches TRBD2 (5 bases). Germline values: CDR1 SGHRS, CDR2 YFSETQ. V gave up 3 bases and J gave up 7 bases, with 17 bases separating them. The CDR3 contains 15 residues. Here the CDR3 reads CASSSTPGFPNEQFF. In DNA, the CDR3 is TGCGCCAGCAGCTCAACGCCGGGATTTCCAAATGAGCAGTTCTTC.

V gene TRBV19 combines with J gene TRBJ1-1; no clear D gene. V dropped 0 bases and J dropped 0 bases, with 11 bases sitting between them. Per the germline V gene, CDR1 is LNHDA and CDR2 is SQIVND (reference sequence). CDR3 size: 16 residues. This CDR3 is CASSIDIGGVNTEAFF. As DNA, the CDR3 is TGTGCCAGTAGTATAGATATAGGAGGTGTGAACACTGAAGCTTTCTTT.

In this sample, this clonotype turned up a few times. The CDR3 region has the DNA TGTGCCAGTAGTATTTTCCCGCGGGAGGCTAGCGGATCCTCCTACGAGCAGTACTTC. Its translation: CASSIFPREASGSSYEQYF. The chain has TRBV19 and TRBJ2-7; 8 bases are shared with TRBD2. The CDR3 runs 19 residues. V was pared by 3 bases and J by 0 bases, with 16 bases of the junction left unmatched. Germline V lookup: CDR1 LNHDA, CDR2 SQIVND (reference sequence).